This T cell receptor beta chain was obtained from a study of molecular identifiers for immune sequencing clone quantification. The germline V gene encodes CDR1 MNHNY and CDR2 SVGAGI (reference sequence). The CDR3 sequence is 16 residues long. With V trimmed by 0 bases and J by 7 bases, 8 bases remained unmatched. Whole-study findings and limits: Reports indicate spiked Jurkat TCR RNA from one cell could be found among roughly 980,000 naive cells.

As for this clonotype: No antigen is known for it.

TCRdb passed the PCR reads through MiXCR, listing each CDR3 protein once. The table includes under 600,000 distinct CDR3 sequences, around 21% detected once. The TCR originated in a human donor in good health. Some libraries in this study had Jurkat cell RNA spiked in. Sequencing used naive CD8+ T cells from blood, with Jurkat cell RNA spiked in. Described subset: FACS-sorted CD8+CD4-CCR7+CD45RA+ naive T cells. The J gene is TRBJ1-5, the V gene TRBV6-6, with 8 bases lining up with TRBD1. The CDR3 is CASSYSGQGGGQPQHF. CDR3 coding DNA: TGTGCCAGCAGTTACTCCGGACAGGGCGGTGGGCAGCCCCAGCATTTT.